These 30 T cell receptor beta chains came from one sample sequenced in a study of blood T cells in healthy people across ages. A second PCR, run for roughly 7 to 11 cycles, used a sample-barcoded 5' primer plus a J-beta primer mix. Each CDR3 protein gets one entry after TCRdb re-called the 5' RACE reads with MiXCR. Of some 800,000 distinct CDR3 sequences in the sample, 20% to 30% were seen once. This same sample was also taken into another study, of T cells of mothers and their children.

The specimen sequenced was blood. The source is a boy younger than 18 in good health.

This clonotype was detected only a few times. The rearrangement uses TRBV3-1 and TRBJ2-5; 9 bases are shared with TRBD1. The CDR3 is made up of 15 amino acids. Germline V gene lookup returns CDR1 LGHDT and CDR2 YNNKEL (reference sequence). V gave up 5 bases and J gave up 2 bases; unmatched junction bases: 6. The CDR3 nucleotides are TGTGCCAGCAGCATTGGGACAGGGTTTCAAGAGACCCAGTACTTC. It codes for CASSIGTGFQETQYF.

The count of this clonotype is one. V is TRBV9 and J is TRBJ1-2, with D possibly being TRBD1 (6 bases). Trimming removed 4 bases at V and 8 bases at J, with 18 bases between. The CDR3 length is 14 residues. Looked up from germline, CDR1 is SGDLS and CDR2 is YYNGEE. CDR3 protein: CASSQARGKEGYTF. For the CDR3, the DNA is TGTGCCAGCAGCCAGGCGAGGGGGAAGGAAGGCTACACCTTC.

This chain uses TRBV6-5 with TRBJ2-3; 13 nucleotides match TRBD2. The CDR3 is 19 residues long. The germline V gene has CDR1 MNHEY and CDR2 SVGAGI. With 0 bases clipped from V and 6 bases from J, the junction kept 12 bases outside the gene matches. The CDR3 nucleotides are TGTGCCAGCAGTTACTCGGACTCCGGGACTAGCGGGGCACGGGATACGCAGTATTTT. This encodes CASSYSDSGTSGARDTQYF.

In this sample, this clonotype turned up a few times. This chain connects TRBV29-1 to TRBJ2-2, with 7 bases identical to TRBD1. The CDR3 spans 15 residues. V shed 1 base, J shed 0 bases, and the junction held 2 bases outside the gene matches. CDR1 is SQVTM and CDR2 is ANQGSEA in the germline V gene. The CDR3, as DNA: TGCAGCGTTGAAGGAGGGGGCCCGAACACCGGGGAGCTGTTTTTT. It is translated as CSVEGGGPNTGELFF.

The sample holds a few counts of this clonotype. This CDR3 reads CASSSRGMADTQYF. The CDR3 DNA follows: TGCGCCAGCAGTTCGAGGGGTATGGCAGATACGCAGTATTTT. This chain connects TRBV5-1 to TRBJ2-3; D possibly matches TRBD1 or TRBD2 (5 bases each). V lost 5 bases and J lost 4, with 14 bases in between. Per the germline V gene, CDR1 is SGHRS and CDR2 is YFSETQ. There are 14 residues in the CDR3.

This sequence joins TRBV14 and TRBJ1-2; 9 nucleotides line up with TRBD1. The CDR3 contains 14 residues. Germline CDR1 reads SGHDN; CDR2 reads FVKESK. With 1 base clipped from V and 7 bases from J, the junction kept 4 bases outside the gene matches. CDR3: CASSQAQGAGGYTF. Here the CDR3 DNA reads TGTGCCAGCAGCCAAGCACAGGGGGCCGGTGGCTACACCTTC.

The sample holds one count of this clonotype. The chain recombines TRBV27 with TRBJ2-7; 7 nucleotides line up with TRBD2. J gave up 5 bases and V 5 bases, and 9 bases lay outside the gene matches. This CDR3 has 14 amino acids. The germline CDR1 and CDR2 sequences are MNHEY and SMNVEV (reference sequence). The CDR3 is CASSKVSGGDEQYF. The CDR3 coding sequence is TGTGCCAGCAGTAAGGTGTCGGGAGGCGACGAGCAGTACTTC.

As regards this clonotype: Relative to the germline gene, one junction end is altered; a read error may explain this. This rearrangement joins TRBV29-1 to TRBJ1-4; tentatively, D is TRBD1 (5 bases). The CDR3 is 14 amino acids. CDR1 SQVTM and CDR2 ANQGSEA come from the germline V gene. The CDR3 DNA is TGCAGCGTCGCCCAGGGAGGCACTAATGAAAAACTGCCTTTT. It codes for CSVAQGGTNEKLPF.

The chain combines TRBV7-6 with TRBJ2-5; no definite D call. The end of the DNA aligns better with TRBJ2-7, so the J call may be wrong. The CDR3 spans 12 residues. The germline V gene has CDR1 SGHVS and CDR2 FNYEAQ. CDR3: CASSKGPNEQYF. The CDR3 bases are TGTGCCAGCAGCAAGGGCCCTAACGAGCAGTACTTC.

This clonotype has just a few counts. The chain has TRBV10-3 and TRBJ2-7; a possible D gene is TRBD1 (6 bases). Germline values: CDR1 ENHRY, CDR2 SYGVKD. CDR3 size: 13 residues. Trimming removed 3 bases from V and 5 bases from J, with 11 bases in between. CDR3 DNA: TGTGCCATCAGTGACGACAGGATCCACGAGCAGTACTTC. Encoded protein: CAISDDRIHEQYF.

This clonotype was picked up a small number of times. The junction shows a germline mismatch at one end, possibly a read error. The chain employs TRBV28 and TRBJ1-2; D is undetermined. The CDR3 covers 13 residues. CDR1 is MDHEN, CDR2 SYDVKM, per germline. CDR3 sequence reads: CASMRRSNYGCTF. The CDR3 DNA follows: TGTGCCAGCATGCGACGGTCGAACTATGGCTGCACCTTC.

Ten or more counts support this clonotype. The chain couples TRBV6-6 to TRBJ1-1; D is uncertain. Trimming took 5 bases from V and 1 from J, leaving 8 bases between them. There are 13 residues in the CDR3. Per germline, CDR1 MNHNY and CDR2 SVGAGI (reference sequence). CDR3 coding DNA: TGTGCCAGCAGTACAACAGAGAACACTGAAGCTTTCTTT. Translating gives CASSTTENTEAFF.

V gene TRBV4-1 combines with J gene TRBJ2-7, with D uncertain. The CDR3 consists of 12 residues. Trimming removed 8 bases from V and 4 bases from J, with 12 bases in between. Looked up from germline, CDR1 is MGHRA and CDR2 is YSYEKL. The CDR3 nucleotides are TGCGCCAGCGCCTCGCCAAATTACGAGCAGTACTTC. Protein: CASASPNYEQYF.

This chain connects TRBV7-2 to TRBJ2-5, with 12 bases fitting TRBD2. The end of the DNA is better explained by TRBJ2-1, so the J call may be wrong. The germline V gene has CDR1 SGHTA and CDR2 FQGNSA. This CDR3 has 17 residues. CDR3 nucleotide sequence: TGTGCCAGCAGCTTATTGGCTAGCGGGGGGGTTGTGCGTGAGCAGTTCTTC. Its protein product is CASSLLASGGVVREQFF.

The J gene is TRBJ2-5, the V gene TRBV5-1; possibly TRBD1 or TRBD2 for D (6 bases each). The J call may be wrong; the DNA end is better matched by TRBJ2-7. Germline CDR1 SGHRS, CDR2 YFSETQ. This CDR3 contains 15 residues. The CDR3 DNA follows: TGCGCCAGCAGCTCCCACCGCGGAGGGGGCTACGAGCAGTACTTC. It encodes CASSSHRGGGYEQYF.

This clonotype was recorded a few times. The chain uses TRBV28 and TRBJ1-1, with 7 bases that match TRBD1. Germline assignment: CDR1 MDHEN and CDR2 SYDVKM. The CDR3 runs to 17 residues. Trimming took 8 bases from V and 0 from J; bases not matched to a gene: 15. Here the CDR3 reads CASHPPPGQEMNTEAFF. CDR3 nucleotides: TGTGCCAGCCACCCTCCCCCAGGACAGGAAATGAACACTGAAGCTTTCTTT.

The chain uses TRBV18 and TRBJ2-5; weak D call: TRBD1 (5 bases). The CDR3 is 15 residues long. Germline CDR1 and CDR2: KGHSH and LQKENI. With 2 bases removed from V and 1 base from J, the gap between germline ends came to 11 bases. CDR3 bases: TGTGCCAGCTCACCAATAGTGGGGCTCCAAGAGACCCAGTACTTC. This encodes CASSPIVGLQETQYF.

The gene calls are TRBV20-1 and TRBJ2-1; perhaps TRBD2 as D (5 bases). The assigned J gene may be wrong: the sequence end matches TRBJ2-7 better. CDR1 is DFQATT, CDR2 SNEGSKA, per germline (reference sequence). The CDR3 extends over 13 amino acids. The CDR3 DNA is TGCAGTGCCCCGGGGAGCCTATCCAACGAGCAGTACTTC. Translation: CSAPGSLSNEQYF.

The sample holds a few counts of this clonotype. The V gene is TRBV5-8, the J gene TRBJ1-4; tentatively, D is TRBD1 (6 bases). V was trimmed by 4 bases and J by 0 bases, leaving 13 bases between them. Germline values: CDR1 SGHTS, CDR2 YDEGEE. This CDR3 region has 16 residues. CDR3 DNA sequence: TGTGCCAGCAGCCTAGGGACAACTTCAACTAATGAAAAACTGTTTTTT. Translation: CASSLGTTSTNEKLFF.

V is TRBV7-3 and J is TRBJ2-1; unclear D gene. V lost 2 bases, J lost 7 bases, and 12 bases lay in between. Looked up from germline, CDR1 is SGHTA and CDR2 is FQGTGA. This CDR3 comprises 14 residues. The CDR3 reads CASSLLPSENEQFF. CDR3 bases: TGTGCCAGCAGCTTACTCCCTAGTGAGAATGAGCAGTTCTTC.

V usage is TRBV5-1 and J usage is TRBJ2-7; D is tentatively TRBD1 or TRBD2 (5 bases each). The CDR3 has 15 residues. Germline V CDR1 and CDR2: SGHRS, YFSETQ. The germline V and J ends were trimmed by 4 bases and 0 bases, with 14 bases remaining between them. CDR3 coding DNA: TGCGCCAGCAGCCGAACCCCAGGGACCTCCTACGAGCAGTACTTC. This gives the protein CASSRTPGTSYEQYF.

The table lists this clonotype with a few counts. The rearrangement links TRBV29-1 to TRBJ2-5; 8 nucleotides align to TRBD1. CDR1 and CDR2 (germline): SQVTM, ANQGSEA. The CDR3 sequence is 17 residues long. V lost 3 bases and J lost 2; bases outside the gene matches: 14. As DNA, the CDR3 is TGCAGCGTTGAGGTCCCTTCGCAGGGGGCGCTTCAAGAGACCCAGTACTTC. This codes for CSVEVPSQGALQETQYF.

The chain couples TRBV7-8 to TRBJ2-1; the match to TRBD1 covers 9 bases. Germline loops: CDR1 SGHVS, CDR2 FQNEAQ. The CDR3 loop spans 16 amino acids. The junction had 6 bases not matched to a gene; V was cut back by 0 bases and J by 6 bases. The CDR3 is CASSLATGGPLNEQFF. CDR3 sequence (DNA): TGTGCCAGCAGCTTAGCCACAGGGGGCCCCCTCAATGAGCAGTTCTTC.

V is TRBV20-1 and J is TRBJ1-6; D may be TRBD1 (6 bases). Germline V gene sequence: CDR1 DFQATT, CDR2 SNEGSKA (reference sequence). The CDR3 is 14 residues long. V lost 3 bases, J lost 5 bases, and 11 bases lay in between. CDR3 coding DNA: TGCAGTGCTAGGCCGGGACAAAATAATTCACCCCTCCACTTT. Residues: CSARPGQNNSPLHF.

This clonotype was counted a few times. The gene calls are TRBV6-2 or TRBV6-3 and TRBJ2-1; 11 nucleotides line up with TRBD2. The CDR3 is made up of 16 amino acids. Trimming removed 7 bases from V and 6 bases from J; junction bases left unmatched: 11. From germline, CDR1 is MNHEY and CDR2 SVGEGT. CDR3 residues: CASNKWGLAATNEQFF. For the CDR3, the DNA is TGTGCCAGCAACAAGTGGGGACTAGCGGCGACCAATGAGCAGTTCTTC.

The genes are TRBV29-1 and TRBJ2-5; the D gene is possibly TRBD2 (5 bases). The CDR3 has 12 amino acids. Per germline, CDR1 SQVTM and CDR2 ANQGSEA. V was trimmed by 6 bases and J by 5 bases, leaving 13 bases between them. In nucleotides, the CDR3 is TGCAGCGTCCGGACTCTGGGGGAGACCCAGTACTTC. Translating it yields CSVRTLGETQYF.

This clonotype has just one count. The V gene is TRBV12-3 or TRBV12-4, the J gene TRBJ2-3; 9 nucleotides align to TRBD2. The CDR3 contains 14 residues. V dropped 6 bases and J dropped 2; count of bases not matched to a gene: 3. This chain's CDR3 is CASRVAGVTDTQYF. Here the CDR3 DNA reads TGTGCCAGCAGAGTAGCGGGGGTCACAGATACGCAGTATTTT.

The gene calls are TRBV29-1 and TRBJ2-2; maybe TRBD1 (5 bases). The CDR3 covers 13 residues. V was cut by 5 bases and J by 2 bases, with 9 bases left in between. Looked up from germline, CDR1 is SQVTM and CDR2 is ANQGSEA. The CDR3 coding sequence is TGCAGCGTTTTACAGGAAAACACCGGGGAGCTGTTTTTT. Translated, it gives CSVLQENTGELFF.

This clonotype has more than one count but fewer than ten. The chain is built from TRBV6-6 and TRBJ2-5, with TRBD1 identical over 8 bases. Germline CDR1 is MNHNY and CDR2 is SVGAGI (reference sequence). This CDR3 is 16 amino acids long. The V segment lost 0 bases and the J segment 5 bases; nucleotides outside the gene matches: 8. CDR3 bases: TGTGCCAGCAGTTACTCCAGGGGGCCCGTTGAGGAGACCCAGTACTTC. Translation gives CASSYSRGPVEETQYF.

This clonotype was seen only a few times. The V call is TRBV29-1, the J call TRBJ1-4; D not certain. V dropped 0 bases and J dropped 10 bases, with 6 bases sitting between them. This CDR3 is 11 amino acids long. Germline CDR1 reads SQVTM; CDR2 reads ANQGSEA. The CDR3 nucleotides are TGCAGCGTTGAAGAGGCGGGAAAACTGTTTTTT. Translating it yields CSVEEAGKLFF.